These 31 T cell receptor beta chains came from one sample sequenced in a study of blood T cell repertoires in COVID-19. Assay used: immunoSEQ multiplex PCR; TCRdb lists only in-frame clones, some missing. The sample carries 450,000 to 600,000 clones, 87% recorded once. The sequencing input was PBMCs or T cells enriched from blood (not recorded which). The origin of the receptors is a woman aged 18-29 years who had recovered from COVID-19.

J is TRBJ2-1 and V is TRBV5-1; 12 bases line up with TRBD2. Germline V CDR1 and CDR2: SGHRS, YFSETQ. V was clipped by 1 base and J by 0 bases; unmatched bases: 5. The CDR3 contains 18 residues. The DNA for the CDR3 is TGCGCCAGCAGCTTGTCACTAGCGGGGGGCCTCTCCTACAATGAGCAGTTCTTC. The encoded protein is CASSLSLAGGLSYNEQFF.

This rearrangement joins TRBV7-9 to TRBJ2-3, with TRBD2 matching 14 bases. Germline V gene data show CDR1 as SEHNR and CDR2 as FQNEAQ (reference sequence). V shed 1 base, J shed 3 bases, and the junction held 6 bases outside the gene matches. CDR3 size: 18 residues. CDR3 sequence reads: CASSLGLAGGRITDTQYF. CDR3 bases: TGTGCCAGCAGCTTAGGACTAGCGGGGGGGCGTATAACAGATACGCAGTATTTT.

The chain uses TRBV5-1 and TRBJ1-1; D gene unclear. Trimming removed 1 base from V and 1 base from J, with 11 bases in between. The CDR3 is 15 amino acids. Germline loops: CDR1 SGHRS, CDR2 YFSETQ. The CDR3 coding sequence is TGCGCCAGCAGCTTGTGGTCGGGAGCGAACACTGAAGCTTTCTTT. This translates into CASSLWSGANTEAFF. The complete variable domain, with remaining parts taken from reference TRBV5-1 and TRBJ1-1, reads KAGVTQTPRYLIKTRGQQVTLSCSPISGHRSVSWYQQTPGQGLQFLFEYFSETQRNKGNFPGRFSGRQFSNSRSEMNVSTLELGDSALYLCASSLWSGANTEAFFGQGTRLTVV.

J is TRBJ2-5 and V is TRBV5-1; a weak D match, TRBD1 (6 bases). Per the germline V gene, CDR1 is SGHRS and CDR2 is YFSETQ. Trimming cost V 6 bases and J 3 bases, with 15 bases left between them. The CDR3 has 14 amino acids. The CDR3 nucleotides read TGCGCCAGCAATGGGAGAGGGGGTGAAGAGACCCAGTACTTC. Protein: CASNGRGGEETQYF. Variable domain in full (rest from reference TRBV5-1 and TRBJ2-5): KAGVTQTPRYLIKTRGQQVTLSCSPISGHRSVSWYQQTPGQGLQFLFEYFSETQRNKGNFPGRFSGRQFSNSRSEMNVSTLELGDSALYLCASNGRGGEETQYFGPGTRLLVL.

CDR3 coding DNA: TGTGCCAGCAGCAATTGGCCGCGACCCCCGGGAGGCTACACCTTC. Amino acids: CASSNWPRPPGGYTF. The chain carries TRBV21-1 and TRBJ1-2. TRBV21-1 represents a pseudogene. The CDR3 totals 15 residues.

The chain recombines TRBV5-1 with TRBJ2-5, with 7 positions matching TRBD1. Germline V gives CDR1 SGHRS, CDR2 YFSETQ. The junction had 7 bases not matched to a gene; V was cut back by 2 bases and J by 3 bases. The CDR3 runs to 15 residues. Here the CDR3 reads CASSFQGDSEETQYF. In DNA, the CDR3 is TGCGCCAGCAGCTTTCAGGGGGATAGCGAAGAGACCCAGTACTTC. Together with reference TRBV5-1 and TRBJ2-5, the CDR3 gives the full variable domain: KAGVTQTPRYLIKTRGQQVTLSCSPISGHRSVSWYQQTPGQGLQFLFEYFSETQRNKGNFPGRFSGRQFSNSRSEMNVSTLELGDSALYLCASSFQGDSEETQYFGPGTRLLVL.

The chain has TRBV19 and TRBJ2-7; D gene uncertain. Trimming pared 1 base from V and 4 bases from J, leaving 8 bases between. The CDR3 runs to 13 residues. CDR1 LNHDA and CDR2 SQIVND come from the germline V gene (reference sequence). Here the CDR3 reads CASSIGRRYEQYF. CDR3 DNA: TGTGCCAGTAGTATAGGCAGAAGATACGAGCAGTACTTC. Based on the CDR3 plus reference TRBV19 and TRBJ2-7, the full variable domain is DGGITQSPKYLFRKEGQNVTLSCEQNLNHDAMYWYRQDPGQGLRLIYYSQIVNDFQKGDIAEGYSVSREKKESFPLTVTSAQKNPTAFYLCASSIGRRYEQYFGPGTRLTVT.

J is TRBJ1-4 and V is TRBV6-6; D unclear. CDR1 is MNHNY and CDR2 is SVGAGI in the germline V gene (reference sequence). The CDR3 runs 13 residues. With 6 bases removed from V and 7 bases from J, the gap between germline ends came to 12 bases. CDR3 sequence: CASSDGVSEKLFF. The CDR3, as DNA: TGTGCCAGCAGCGATGGAGTAAGTGAAAAACTGTTTTTT.

V and J are TRBV19 and TRBJ2-6; weak D call: TRBD1 (6 bases). Trimming removed 6 bases at V and 1 base at J, with 19 bases between. The CDR3 runs 18 residues. CDR1 and CDR2 from the germline V gene are LNHDA and SQIVND (reference sequence). The CDR3 DNA follows: TGTGCCAGTAGCCCCTCGGGGACAACGTTATCTGGGGCCAACGTCCTGACTTTC. Translating it yields CASSPSGTTLSGANVLTF.

A single count supports this clone. The chain employs TRBV15 and TRBJ2-7; the D is unclear. Germline CDR1 LNHNV, CDR2 YYDKDF (reference sequence). V was trimmed by 1 base and J by 6 bases, leaving 13 bases between them. CDR3 length: 14 amino acids. CDR3 nucleotide sequence: TGTGCCACCAGCAGAGGTAGACTGATCTCCGAGCAGTACTTC. It encodes CATSRGRLISEQYF.

The chain carries TRBV28 and TRBJ1-1, with TRBD1 identical over 8 bases. The CDR3 is made up of 15 amino acids. Germline lookup yields CDR1 MDHEN and CDR2 SYDVKM. Trimming removed 3 bases from V and 0 bases from J; junction bases left unmatched: 3. CDR3 loop: CASSFRTGMNTEAFF. The CDR3 coding sequence is TGTGCCAGCAGTTTCAGGACAGGGATGAACACTGAAGCTTTCTTT.

V is TRBV7-2 and J is TRBJ1-1; 7 nucleotides line up with TRBD1. The CDR3 has 15 amino acids. J gave up 0 bases and V 5 bases, and 6 bases lay outside the gene matches. Germline CDR1 and CDR2: SGHTA and FQGNSA. Here the CDR3 reads CASSPRDSLNTEAFF. The CDR3 bases are TGTGCCAGCAGCCCCCGGGACAGCTTGAACACTGAAGCTTTCTTT.

The chain couples TRBV12-3 or TRBV12-4 to TRBJ1-2; TRBD1 might be the D (5 bases). The CDR3 has 12 amino acids. V lost 4 bases and J 3 bases, leaving 6 bases between the germline ends. DNA of the CDR3: TGTGCCAGCAGTTCACAGGACTATGGCTACACCTTC. It translates to CASSSQDYGYTF.

The genes are TRBV19 and TRBJ1-2; 9 bases are shared with TRBD1. Looked up from germline, CDR1 is LNHDA and CDR2 is SQIVND (reference sequence). The CDR3 sequence is 15 residues long. V was pared by 5 bases and J by 4 bases, with 8 bases of the junction left unmatched. The CDR3 DNA follows: TGTGCCAGTAGTGACACAGGGGGCATGGGCTATGGCTACACCTTC. This codes for CASSDTGGMGYGYTF. The full variable domain, completed using reference TRBV19 and TRBJ1-2, is DGGITQSPKYLFRKEGQNVTLSCEQNLNHDAMYWYRQDPGQGLRLIYYSQIVNDFQKGDIAEGYSVSREKKESFPLTVTSAQKNPTAFYLCASSDTGGMGYGYTFGSGTRLTVV.

Here the CDR3 DNA reads TGTGCCAGCAGTGGAGAGACGGCCGGGGTTGATGGCGGGGAGCTGTTTTTT. It translates to CASSGETAGVDGGELFF. This chain joins TRBV6-1 and TRBJ2-2, with D tentatively TRBD2 (5 bases). Germline V gives CDR1 MNHNS, CDR2 SASEGT. This CDR3 contains 17 residues. V dropped 4 bases and J dropped 7 bases, with 22 bases sitting between them.

The V gene is TRBV7-3, the J gene TRBJ1-3, with D unclear. The V end was cut by 2 bases, the J end by 0 bases, with 11 bases between. This CDR3 is built from 16 residues. CDR1 and CDR2 (germline): SGHTA, FQGTGA. The CDR3 DNA follows: TGTGCCAGCAGCTTATATCCGGGGAGCTCTGGAAACACCATATATTTT. This codes for CASSLYPGSSGNTIYF.

This chain uses TRBV30 with TRBJ2-7, with 9 bases lining up with TRBD1. CDR1 and CDR2 (germline): GTSNPN, SVGIG (reference sequence). This CDR3 comprises 13 residues. V shed 1 base, J shed 7 bases, and the junction held 5 bases outside the gene matches. CDR3 in amino acids: CAWSGGQGGEQYF. CDR3 nucleotides: TGTGCCTGGAGTGGGGGACAGGGTGGGGAGCAGTACTTC.

This rearrangement joins TRBV12-3 or TRBV12-4 to TRBJ1-1; possible D gene TRBD1, 6 bases. This CDR3 is built from 13 residues. Between the trimmed V and J ends, which lost 2 bases and 10 bases, there was a span of 14 bases. The CDR3 loop reads CASSLTAGDRAFF. As DNA, the CDR3 is TGTGCCAGCAGTTTAACGGCAGGGGATAGAGCTTTCTTT.

The CDR3 here is CASSFLRGGIQYF. The CDR3 bases are TGTGCCAGCAGCTTCCTGCGGGGAGGGATCCAGTACTTC. The chain combines TRBV7-8 with TRBJ2-5; 7 nucleotides agree with TRBD2. Trimming took 3 bases from V and 10 from J; bases not matched to a gene: 8. CDR1 SGHVS and CDR2 FQNEAQ come from the germline V gene. The CDR3 covers 13 residues.

The chain carries TRBV28 and TRBJ1-4, with D possibly being TRBD1 (6 bases). Germline CDR1 reads MDHEN; CDR2 reads SYDVKM. The germline V and J ends were trimmed by 5 bases and 4 bases, with 14 bases remaining between them. CDR3 length: 15 amino acids. The CDR3 region is CASSGATGGNEKLFF. CDR3 nucleotides: TGTGCCAGCAGTGGGGCGACAGGTGGTAATGAAAAACTGTTTTTT.

This sequence joins TRBV7-9 and TRBJ2-7; 7 bases match TRBD2. J was trimmed by 5 bases and V by 3 bases; bases with no gene match: 4. The germline gives CDR1 SEHNR, CDR2 FQNEAQ (reference sequence). The CDR3 consists of 13 residues. The CDR3 spells CASSFWGGNEQYF. DNA for the CDR3: TGTGCCAGCAGCTTCTGGGGGGGAAACGAGCAGTACTTC.

This clone was recorded a few times. Other DNA variants within this sample encode the same CDR3. The V and J genes are TRBV9 and TRBJ1-3, with D possibly matching TRBD1 (5 bases). V dropped 0 bases and J dropped 2 bases, with 9 bases sitting between them. The CDR3 loop spans 15 amino acids. The germline CDR1 and CDR2 sequences are SGDLS and YYNGEE. The CDR3 bases are TGTGCCAGCAGCGTAGGGTCAGGGACTGGAAACACCATATATTTT. It is translated as CASSVGSGTGNTIYF.

This rearrangement joins TRBV30 to TRBJ2-3; the D gene is possibly TRBD1 (5 bases). Germline assignment: CDR1 GTSNPN and CDR2 SVGIG (reference sequence). V lost 1 base and J lost 6, with 11 bases in between. The CDR3 runs 13 residues. This CDR3 reads CAWSGRASDTQYF. CDR3 DNA: TGTGCCTGGAGTGGCAGGGCTTCTGATACGCAGTATTTT.

This clone occurred a few times. The chain combines TRBV6-6 with TRBJ2-7; 9 bases fit TRBD1. The CDR3 runs to 14 residues. Unmatched junction bases numbered 3, after V lost 5 bases and J lost 1 base. Germline values: CDR1 MNHNY, CDR2 SVGAGI (reference sequence). The DNA of the CDR3 is TGTGCCAGCAGTACCGGGACAGGGTCCTACGAGCAGTACTTC. This translates into CASSTGTGSYEQYF.

Regarding this clone: The junction departs from the called germline gene at one end, perhaps through a read error. The V call is TRBV10-2, the J call TRBJ1-2; D unclear. Per germline, CDR1 WSHSY and CDR2 SAAADI. CDR3 length: 10 residues. The CDR3 loop reads CASISREVPF. The CDR3 DNA reads as TGCGCCAGCATTAGTAGGGAGGTCCCCTTC.

This chain joins TRBV5-4 and TRBJ1-4; D call uncertain. This CDR3 has 14 amino acids. The germline gives CDR1 SGHNT, CDR2 YYREEE (reference sequence). V shed 0 bases and J shed 7 bases, with 10 bases lying between them. The CDR3 here is CASSLVGETEKLFF. CDR3 bases: TGTGCCAGCAGCTTGGTTGGGGAGACTGAAAAACTGTTTTTT.

V is TRBV23-1 and J is TRBJ2-1; 9 nucleotides agree with TRBD1. TRBV23-1 is annotated as an ORF whose role is uncertain. This CDR3 is 16 amino acids long. V gave up 7 bases and J gave up 1 base; unmatched junction bases: 8. As DNA, the CDR3 is TGCGCCAGCATAAAATCCGGGACAGGGTCCTACAATGAGCAGTTCTTC. Translation: CASIKSGTGSYNEQFF.

The gene calls are TRBV10-1 and TRBJ2-7, with D perhaps matching TRBD1 (6 bases). The CDR3 contains 12 residues. Germline CDR1 and CDR2: WNHNN and SYGVQD (reference sequence). V lost 3 bases and J lost 6, with 9 bases in between. CDR3 nucleotides: TGCGCCAGCAGTGAAGGGGGATCCGAGCAGTACTTC. It specifies CASSEGGSEQYF.

This chain joins TRBV5-1 and TRBJ2-7; TRBD1 might be the D (6 bases). The CDR3 contains 14 residues. Germline CDR1 SGHRS, CDR2 YFSETQ. V was pared by 4 bases and J by 6 bases, with 17 bases between. CDR3 sequence (DNA): TGCGCCAGCAGCCTGATACAGGGAGATGGCGAGCAGTACTTC. Translated, it gives CASSLIQGDGEQYF.

The chain has TRBV27 and TRBJ1-5; 10 bases agree with TRBD1. J gave up 4 bases and V 4 bases, and 7 bases lay outside the gene matches. The length of the CDR3 is 16 residues. Germline loops: CDR1 MNHEY, CDR2 SMNVEV (reference sequence). CDR3 sequence: CASSSKGQGVNQPQHF. CDR3 sequence (DNA): TGTGCCAGCAGTTCAAAAGGACAGGGGGTGAATCAGCCCCAGCATTTT.

This clone occurred once. The chain recombines TRBV2 with TRBJ2-2; 9 bases line up with TRBD1. The CDR3 sequence is 15 residues long. Losses at the gene ends were 3 bases for V and 7 bases for J; bases not matched to a gene: 6. Per germline, CDR1 SNHLY and CDR2 FYNNEI. CDR3 coding DNA: TGTGCCAGCAGTGAGGACAGGGGAGTACTCGGGGAGCTGTTTTTT. Its protein product is CASSEDRGVLGELFF.